These 31 T cell receptor beta chains were all obtained from the same sample, sequenced in a study of neoadjuvant anti-PD-1 for oral cavity cancer. Generated by immunoSEQ multiplex PCR, the TCRdb table keeps only in-frame clones and is missing some. This sample has approximately 83,000 clones, with 84% found just once. The source material was PBMCs, sampled before nivolumab (anti-PD-1) treatment. All receptors come from a person between 35 and 79 years old with oral cavity squamous cell carcinoma.

V is TRBV27 and J is TRBJ2-1; 8 positions match TRBD2. After removal of 5 bases from V and 4 bases from J, the junction contained 4 bases not matched to a gene. CDR1 is MNHEY and CDR2 is SMNVEV in the germline V gene (reference sequence). The CDR3 spans 14 residues. The CDR3 nucleotides are TGTGCCAGCAGTGTTAGCGGGGATTACAATGAGCAGTTCTTC. This gives the protein CASSVSGDYNEQFF.

V gene TRBV6-5 combines with J gene TRBJ1-6; D is ambiguous. Germline values: CDR1 MNHEY, CDR2 SVGAGI. V shed 2 bases and J shed 10 bases, with 12 bases lying between them. CDR3 size: 14 residues. CDR3 protein: CASSYPTTGSPLHF. The CDR3 nucleotides read TGTGCCAGCAGTTACCCTACCACGGGATCACCCCTCCACTTT.

The chain is built from TRBV11-3 and TRBJ2-5, with TRBD1 identical over 11 bases. Germline lookup yields CDR1 SGHNT and CDR2 YENEEA. CDR3 size: 14 residues. The junction had 5 bases not matched to a gene; V was cut back by 6 bases and J by 5 bases. The CDR3 loop is CASRLGQGDETQYF. CDR3 nucleotides: TGTGCCAGCAGACTGGGACAGGGGGATGAGACCCAGTACTTC.

V usage is TRBV5-1 and J usage is TRBJ2-5; the D gene is possibly TRBD1 (6 bases). Looked up from germline, CDR1 is SGHRS and CDR2 is YFSETQ. V was pared by 4 bases and J by 2 bases, with 9 bases between. The CDR3 sequence is 13 residues long. In DNA form, the CDR3 reads TGCGCCAGCAGCACCACAGGGCAAGAGACCCAGTACTTC. This codes for CASSTTGQETQYF.

The chain uses TRBV10-2 and TRBJ2-5; 7 bases fit TRBD2. CDR1 WSHSY and CDR2 SAAADI come from the germline V gene. The CDR3 runs 14 residues. V shed 0 bases and J 5 bases; nucleotides not matched to a gene: 3. The CDR3 DNA reads TGCGCCAGCAGTGAGTCGGGAGGGTGGGAGACCCAGTACTTC. It translates to CASSESGGWETQYF.

The sample holds a few counts of this clone. The rearrangement uses TRBV9 and TRBJ2-7; D gene ambiguous. Germline lookup yields CDR1 SGDLS and CDR2 YYNGEE. V shed 0 bases and J shed 2 bases, with 12 bases lying between them. The CDR3 is made up of 15 amino acids. CDR3: CASSVDLGLAYEQYF. The CDR3 DNA is TGTGCCAGCAGCGTAGATCTAGGTTTAGCCTACGAGCAGTACTTC.

The chain employs TRBV5-6 and TRBJ2-5; the match to TRBD1 covers 8 bases. The CDR3 is 14 residues long. V shed 3 bases and J 4 bases; nucleotides not matched to a gene: 5. CDR1 is SGHDT, CDR2 YYEEEE, per germline. This CDR3 reads CASSSRGRGETQYF. DNA of the CDR3: TGTGCCAGCAGCTCCAGGGGGCGAGGAGAGACCCAGTACTTC.

The chain uses TRBV6-4 and TRBJ1-2; D remains ambiguous. Trimming took 4 bases from V and 6 from J, leaving 12 bases between them. The germline CDR1 and CDR2 sequences are MRHNA and SNTAGT. This CDR3 is 13 amino acids long. This CDR3 reads CASSGEGGDGYTF. The CDR3 DNA follows: TGTGCCAGCAGTGGGGAGGGAGGCGATGGCTACACCTTC.

The chain employs TRBV27 and TRBJ2-7, with TRBD2 identical over 10 bases. In germline, CDR1 is MNHEY, CDR2 SMNVEV (reference sequence). The CDR3 is 14 residues long. V trimming: 6 bases; J trimming: 6 bases; junction bases outside the gene matches: 8. Here the CDR3 reads CASSEPSGRTEQYF. The CDR3 nucleotides are TGTGCCAGCAGCGAACCTAGCGGGAGAACCGAGCAGTACTTC.

The chain combines TRBV2 with TRBJ2-5; D not resolved. The CDR3 has 13 residues. V dropped 6 bases and J dropped 1 base, with 9 bases sitting between them. Per germline, CDR1 SNHLY and CDR2 FYNNEI. In nucleotides, the CDR3 is TGTGCCAGCAGGTGGATTTCCCAAGAGACCCAGTACTTC. This translates into CASRWISQETQYF.

This chain joins TRBV6-1 and TRBJ1-3, with D perhaps matching TRBD1 (5 bases). V lost 0 bases, J lost 2 bases, and 20 bases lay in between. This CDR3 has 19 residues. In germline, CDR1 is MNHNS, CDR2 SASEGT. The CDR3 region is CASSEAGGSAVATGNTIYF. The CDR3 DNA reads as TGTGCCAGCAGTGAAGCGGGGGGATCGGCGGTAGCGACTGGAAACACCATATATTTT.

The chain uses TRBV5-1 and TRBJ2-7; D gene ambiguous. CDR3 length: 14 residues. Looked up from germline, CDR1 is SGHRS and CDR2 is YFSETQ. V was pared by 0 bases and J by 3 bases, with 10 bases between. CDR3 DNA sequence: TGCGCCAGCAGCTTGGATCAGATCATCTACGAGCAGTACTTC. Translated, it gives CASSLDQIIYEQYF.

The chain links TRBV28 to TRBJ1-6; D gene uncertain. The CDR3 runs 15 residues. Trimming pared 4 bases from V and 6 bases from J, leaving 13 bases between. Germline loops: CDR1 MDHEN, CDR2 SYDVKM. DNA for the CDR3: TGTGCCAGCAGTTCCCCGGGAACCCTTAATTCACCCCTCCACTTT. This sequence encodes CASSSPGTLNSPLHF.

V is TRBV19 and J is TRBJ2-7; 9 positions match TRBD1. V shed 5 bases and J 5 bases; nucleotides not matched to a gene: 7. The CDR3 covers 14 residues. The germline CDR1 and CDR2 sequences are LNHDA and SQIVND (reference sequence). The CDR3 loop is CASSVMGQGHEQYF. The CDR3 coding sequence is TGTGCCAGTAGTGTCATGGGACAGGGACACGAGCAGTACTTC.

This clone was detected once. The V and J genes are TRBV28 and TRBJ2-2; the D gene could be TRBD1 or TRBD2 (6 bases each). The V gene's germline CDR1 is MDHEN and CDR2 SYDVKM. The CDR3 length is 13 residues. With 6 bases removed from V and 4 bases from J, the gap between germline ends came to 9 bases. CDR3 DNA: TGTGCCAGCAGGAGGGGGGCCACCGGGGAGCTGTTTTTT. Its translation: CASRRGATGELFF. The variable domain in full, with the rest retrieved from reference TRBV28 and TRBJ2-2, is DVKVTQSSRYLVKRTGEKVFLECVQDMDHENMFWYRQDPGLGLRLIYFSYDVKMKEKGDIPEGYSVSREKKERFSLILESASTNQTSMYLCASRRGATGELFFGEGSRLTVL.

This chain uses TRBV30 with TRBJ1-5; D is possibly TRBD1 (5 bases). Trimming took off 2 bases at V and 1 base at J, with 6 bases between the two ends. CDR1 GTSNPN and CDR2 SVGIG come from the germline V gene (reference sequence). This CDR3 region has 13 residues. In DNA, the CDR3 is TGTGCCTGGAGTCGGGACAGCAATCAGCCCCAGCATTTT. This translates into CAWSRDSNQPQHF.

The V call is TRBV4-2, the J call TRBJ2-4; TRBD2 matches at 8 bases. This CDR3 has 16 amino acids. The germline V gene encodes CDR1 LGHNA and CDR2 YNFKEQ. Trimming took 0 bases from V and 3 from J; bases not matched to a gene: 4. The CDR3 DNA follows: TGTGCCAGCAGCCAAGATCTGGCGGGAGGCAAAAACATTCAGTACTTC. It translates to CASSQDLAGGKNIQYF.

A remark on this clone: The sample holds other DNA sequences that translate to the same CDR3. V is TRBV9 and J is TRBJ2-2, with D hard to call. This CDR3 has 12 amino acids. CDR1 SGDLS and CDR2 YYNGEE come from the germline V gene. Deletions cut 4 bases from V and 8 bases from J, with 9 bases between. The CDR3 nucleotides are TGTGCCAGCAGCCCCGGAGCTGGGGAGCTGTTTTTT. As protein: CASSPGAGELFF.

The chain uses TRBV5-1 and TRBJ2-1; D remains unclear. The V end lost 0 bases, the J end lost 8 bases, and 9 bases lay between the germline ends. The CDR3 covers 13 residues. Per germline, CDR1 SGHRS and CDR2 YFSETQ. The CDR3 region has the DNA TGCGCCAGCAGCTTGGCGCTGTGGGATGAGCAGTTCTTC. Translating it yields CASSLALWDEQFF.

Details on this clone: At one boundary the junction diverges from the germline segment, which might be a read error. The CDR3 DNA is TGCACCGTTCGCGGCACCAGCACCGGGGAGCTGTTTTTT. Its protein product is CTVRGTSTGELFF. J is TRBJ2-2 and V is TRBV29-1, with no clear D. The CDR3 has 13 amino acids. Looked up from germline, CDR1 is SQVTM and CDR2 is ANQGSEA.

This chain connects TRBV10-3 to TRBJ1-1; D not certain. The CDR3 runs 13 residues. Trimming left V 4 bases short and J 2 bases short, with 8 bases between. Germline-derived CDR1 and CDR2 are ENHRY and SYGVKD. The CDR3 loop reads CAISAPGNTEAFF. DNA for the CDR3: TGTGCCATCAGTGCCCCGGGAAACACTGAAGCTTTCTTT.

The CDR3 is CASRTGGDTGELFF. The CDR3 nucleotides read TGTGCCAGTAGAACAGGGGGCGACACCGGGGAGCTGTTTTTT. The V gene is TRBV19, the J gene TRBJ2-2, with 9 bases lining up with TRBD1. V dropped 6 bases and J dropped 3; count of bases not matched to a gene: 2. Germline lookup yields CDR1 LNHDA and CDR2 SQIVND (reference sequence). The CDR3 has 14 amino acids.

The J gene is TRBJ1-1, the V gene TRBV29-1; no clear D. The germline V gene has CDR1 SQVTM and CDR2 ANQGSEA. The CDR3 extends over 13 amino acids. The ends were cut back, 4 bases at V and 0 bases at J, with 9 bases in the middle. The CDR3 region is CSVAADLNTEAFF. Here the CDR3 DNA reads TGCAGCGTTGCTGCGGATTTGAACACTGAAGCTTTCTTT. Combining the CDR3 with reference TRBV29-1 and TRBJ1-1 gives the whole variable domain SAVISQKPSRDICQRGTSLTIQCQVDSQVTMMFWYRQQPGQSLTLIATANQGSEATYESGFVIDKFPISRPNLTFSTLTVSNMSPEDSSIYLCSVAADLNTEAFFGQGTRLTVV.

The chain combines TRBV28 with TRBJ1-2; the D gene is possibly TRBD1 (6 bases). The V end lost 11 bases, the J end lost 0 bases, and 13 bases lay between the germline ends. In germline, CDR1 is MDHEN, CDR2 SYDVKM. This CDR3 is built from 13 residues. The CDR3 nucleotides are TGTGCCCTCGGGGGGGCTACTAACTATGGCTACACCTTC. Translated, it gives CALGGATNYGYTF.

The chain links TRBV11-2 to TRBJ2-2; possibly TRBD1 for D (5 bases). Trimming pared 3 bases from V and 11 bases from J, leaving 10 bases between. The CDR3 has 12 amino acids. Germline CDR1 SGHAT, CDR2 FQNNGV. CDR3 in amino acids: CASSLGQGELFF. The CDR3 DNA follows: TGTGCCAGCAGCTTGGGGCAGGGTGAGCTGTTTTTT. Using reference TRBV11-2 and TRBJ2-2 for the parts outside the CDR3, the full variable domain is EAGVAQSPRYKIIEKRQSVAFWCNPISGHATLYWYQQILGQGPKLLIQFQNNGVVDDSQLPKDRFSAERLKGVDSTLKIQPAKLEDSAVYLCASSLGQGELFFGEGSRLTVL.

The CDR3 DNA reads as TGTGCCATCAGTGAGGCCGGGACAGGTGGAAACACCATATATTTT. Translating gives CAISEAGTGGNTIYF. The J gene is TRBJ1-3, the V gene TRBV10-3; TRBD1 aligns across 8 bases. The CDR3 has 15 residues. Germline assignment: CDR1 ENHRY and CDR2 SYGVKD. The trim removed 2 bases at V and 3 bases at J, leaving 3 bases unmatched.

The chain has TRBV5-1 and TRBJ1-3, with a weak D call TRBD1 (5 bases). V gave up 3 bases and J gave up 2 bases, with 9 bases separating them. This CDR3 spans 14 amino acids. Germline loops: CDR1 SGHRS, CDR2 YFSETQ. CDR3 in DNA: TGCGCCAGCAGCTCCCAGGGTACTGGAAACACCATATATTTT. Its protein is CASSSQGTGNTIYF.

The genes are TRBV9 and TRBJ2-1; 8 bases line up with TRBD2. The CDR3 contains 14 residues. Germline CDR1 SGDLS, CDR2 YYNGEE. Losses at the gene ends were 5 bases for V and 5 bases for J; bases not matched to a gene: 6. CDR3 in amino acids: CASSTGLGHNEQFF. Here the CDR3 DNA reads TGTGCCAGCAGTACGGGACTAGGACACAATGAGCAGTTCTTC. Full variable domain (rest looked up from reference TRBV9 and TRBJ2-1): DSGVTQTPKHLITATGQRVTLRCSPRSGDLSVYWYQQSLDQGLQFLIQYYNGEERAKGNILERFSAQQFPDLHSELNLSSLELGDSALYFCASSTGLGHNEQFFGPGTRLTVL.

The chain employs TRBV29-1 and TRBJ1-6; no reliable D call. V was clipped by 2 bases and J by 10 bases, with 12 bases between them. The CDR3 totals 13 residues. Germline CDR1 SQVTM, CDR2 ANQGSEA. CDR3 loop: CSVEQSEGSPLHF. As DNA, the CDR3 is TGCAGCGTTGAACAATCCGAAGGATCACCCCTCCACTTT.

V gene TRBV7-9 combines with J gene TRBJ1-5; D is perhaps TRBD1 (6 bases). Trimming removed 1 base from V and 7 bases from J, with 14 bases in between. This CDR3 is 15 amino acids long. Germline V lookup: CDR1 SEHNR, CDR2 FQNEAQ (reference sequence). The CDR3 here is CASSLGSGGGQPQHF. As DNA, the CDR3 is TGTGCCAGCAGCTTAGGATCGGGGGGCGGCCAGCCCCAGCATTTT.

Comment on this clone: This may arise from a read error, as a much more abundant clone is one base away. This chain links TRBV28 with TRBJ2-3, with D unresolved. CDR3 size: 13 residues. Looked up from germline, CDR1 is MDHEN and CDR2 is SYDVKM. Deletions cut 1 base from V and 2 bases from J, with 4 bases between. Here the CDR3 DNA reads TGTGCCAGCAGTTTATCGGCCACAGATACGCAGTATTTT. It codes for CASSLSATDTQYF.